This TCR beta chain was found in a study of Ad26.COV2.S vaccination and SARS-CoV-2 variants. Study context: It was the COV1001 Ad26.COV2.S trial arm that included the donor.

V gave up 4 bases and J gave up 4 bases, with 13 bases separating them. Germline CDR1 reads SGHDN; CDR2 reads FVKESK. There are 14 residues in the CDR3. Sequencing was performed with immunoSEQ multiplex PCR; in TCRdb, only in-frame clones are kept and a portion is missing. The sample records about 420,000 clones, around nine tenths being singletons. About this clone itself: Its antigen is as yet unknown.

Notes on the study in general: Analytic work on TCR breadth and depth might have understated the full extent of total T cell responses.

Regarding treatment: about 20 received Ad26.COV2.S at low or high dose, single or two shots; several received placebo; per-sample allocation not given. Sample collection was performed on day 63 after the first vaccine or placebo injection. Within Boston, the person who donated was an adult of 18-55 years. The genes are TRBV14 and TRBJ1-2, with D perhaps TRBD1 (6 bases). The source material was peripheral blood, sampled in a trial of Ad26.COV2.S vaccine versus placebo. This clonotype originated in a person aged 18-60 years who received the Ad26.COV2.S COVID-19 vaccine or a placebo. CDR3 sequence reads: CASSPNRETYGYTF. The CDR3 nucleotides are TGTGCCAGCAGCCCGAACAGGGAAACCTATGGCTACACCTTC.